The rows below give T cell receptor beta chains drawn from one sample of a study of T-cell reconstitution after alpha-beta-depleted transplantation in children. Each CDR3 protein gets one entry after TCRdb re-called the PCR reads with MiXCR. The sample has about 4,300 distinct CDR3 sequences, around 11% seen once; the top ten hold about 29%. This specimen consisted of PBMCs, mostly from graft donor cells, obtained 60 days after TCRalphabeta/CD19-depleted stem cell transplant. The source is a male patient between 2 and 10 years old who had a stem cell transplant for acute lymphoblastic leukemia, so the T cells may come from the graft donor. CDR3s include the opening cysteine and the closing phenylalanine or tryptophan. Fields, in order: V gene, J gene, CDR3 protein.

TRBV20-1,TRBJ1-1,CSAPARMNTEAFF
TRBV4-3,TRBJ1-1,CASSQELGTPEAFF
TRBV7-9,TRBJ1-1,CASSSGQFANTEAFF
TRBV24-1,TRBJ1-4,CATSETPGQGAPTNEKLFF
TRBV4-1,TRBJ2-7,CASSQGGYYEQYF
TRBV12-3/TRBV12-4,TRBJ1-1,CASSLRGTEAFF
TRBV7-8,TRBJ1-1,CASSPSGIGGRRNTEAFF
TRBV6-5,TRBJ1-6,CASSYSRVIGSPLHF
TRBV11-2,TRBJ2-1,CASSFMTGYYNEQFF
TRBV5-1,TRBJ2-7,CASSRVVTSGGLLESEQYF
TRBV4-2,TRBJ2-3,CAMGPGPSCAGLITDTQYF